Each of the 19 T cell receptor beta chains below was sequenced from the same sample in a study of T cell repertoires in cytomegalovirus infection. Antigens of these TCRs are unknown. TCRdb re-called the reads with MiXCR, one entry per CDR3 protein. Among roughly 220,000 distinct CDR3 sequences listed, around 35% were seen once. The specimen was CD8+ T cells from cultured PBMCs, collected from culture after CMV antigen stimulation. These receptor sequences come from a human donor in good health (CMV status not recorded). Some clones in this sample may be carry-over from other donors' samples.

This chain uses TRBV7-2 with TRBJ2-7; TRBD1 aligns across 10 bases. V was pared by 5 bases and J by 0 bases, with 4 bases of the junction left unmatched. The germline CDR1 and CDR2 sequences are SGHTA and FQGNSA. This CDR3 spans 15 amino acids. In DNA form, the CDR3 reads TGTGCCAGCAGCCCATGGACAGGGGGCTCCTACGAGCAGTACTTC. It translates to CASSPWTGGSYEQYF.

The genes are TRBV5-6 and TRBJ2-7, with TRBD2 identical over 7 bases. The CDR3 is made up of 15 amino acids. Germline CDR1 is SGHDT and CDR2 is YYEEEE. Unmatched junction bases numbered 10, after V lost 4 bases and J lost 3 bases. The CDR3 bases are TGTGCCAGCAGCCCCCTTGGGGGGGAGCTCTACGAGCAGTACTTC. Its translation: CASSPLGGELYEQYF.

This clonotype was seen a few times. The genes are TRBV7-6 and TRBJ2-1; 13 bases line up with TRBD2. Trimming removed 4 bases from V and 7 bases from J; junction bases left unmatched: 4. This CDR3 contains 15 residues. Germline CDR1 reads SGHVS; CDR2 reads FNYEAQ. The CDR3 loop reads CASSWTSGRFNEQFF. CDR3 nucleotide sequence: TGTGCCAGCAGCTGGACTAGCGGGAGATTTAATGAGCAGTTCTTC.

This rearrangement joins TRBV27 to TRBJ1-6; no firm D call. The V end was cut by 6 bases, the J end by 0 bases, with 9 bases between. The germline CDR1 and CDR2 sequences are MNHEY and SMNVEV (reference sequence). The length of the CDR3 is 15 residues. The CDR3 nucleotides read TGTGCCAGCAGGAAAGGGAGCTCCTATAATTCACCCCTCCACTTT. Amino acids: CASRKGSSYNSPLHF.

The rearrangement uses TRBV4-1 and TRBJ2-1, with D possibly TRBD2 on 6 matching bases. This CDR3 is built from 17 residues. Trimming took off 0 bases at V and 6 bases at J, with 18 bases between the two ends. Germline CDR1 is MGHRA and CDR2 is YSYEKL. The CDR3 DNA reads TGCGCCAGCAGCCAAGAATGGAGGGTAGCGGCGATCAATGAGCAGTTCTTC. This codes for CASSQEWRVAAINEQFF.

This clonotype was detected ten times or more. The J gene is TRBJ2-3, the V gene TRBV7-9; D may be TRBD1 or TRBD2 (10 bases each). CDR3 length: 24 residues. Germline CDR1 and CDR2: SEHNR and FQNEAQ (reference sequence). V lost 2 bases, J lost 0 bases, and 36 bases lay in between. CDR3 amino acids: CASSLSIGTGAPSGGSSSTDTQYF. In nucleotides, the CDR3 is TGTGCCAGCAGCTTATCCATCGGGACAGGGGCCCCTAGCGGGGGTTCCTCTAGCACAGATACGCAGTATTTT.

The rearrangement uses TRBV7-4 and TRBJ1-5, with 9 bases matching TRBD1. The germline V gene encodes CDR1 SGHVT and CDR2 SQSDAQ. There are 16 residues in the CDR3. The V gene end was trimmed by 4 bases and the J gene end by 2 bases; junction bases not matched to a gene: 6. The CDR3 reads CASSSTRTGGNQPQHF. The DNA of the CDR3 is TGTGCCAGCAGCTCCACACGGACAGGGGGCAATCAGCCCCAGCATTTT.

The chain combines TRBV5-8 with TRBJ2-1; no definite D call. Germline CDR1 and CDR2: SGHTS and YDEGEE. Trimming took 0 bases from V and 5 from J, leaving 12 bases between them. The CDR3 is made up of 15 amino acids. The CDR3 reads CASSLVTETNNEQFF. CDR3 nucleotides: TGTGCCAGCAGCTTGGTAACGGAGACCAACAATGAGCAGTTCTTC.

There are a few counts of this clonotype. The chain is built from TRBV4-1 and TRBJ1-1, with D possibly being TRBD1 (6 bases). V lost 0 bases and J lost 7, with 18 bases in between. From germline, CDR1 is MGHRA and CDR2 YSYEKL. The CDR3 consists of 16 residues. Here the CDR3 reads CASSQDGVTAGDEAFF. CDR3 DNA: TGCGCCAGCAGCCAAGATGGGGTTACGGCAGGGGATGAAGCTTTCTTT.

The chain combines TRBV7-3 with TRBJ2-3; TRBD1 agrees at 7 bases. V lost 5 bases to trimming and J lost 4 bases; unmatched junction nucleotides: 15. CDR1 is SGHTA, CDR2 FQGTGA, per germline. This CDR3 contains 17 residues. The DNA of the CDR3 is TGTGCCAGCAGCCCTGAGGGACAGCTAGGAGTAGCAGATACGCAGTATTTT. It is translated as CASSPEGQLGVADTQYF.

CDR3 amino acids: CASSHASGMNEQFF. CDR3 nucleotide sequence: TGTGCCAGCAGCCACGCTAGCGGGATGAATGAGCAGTTCTTC. The chain carries TRBV14 and TRBJ2-1, with TRBD2 matching over 9 bases. CDR1 SGHDN and CDR2 FVKESK come from the germline V gene. The V segment lost 3 bases and the J segment 7 bases; nucleotides outside the gene matches: 4. The CDR3 has 14 amino acids.

This clonotype was detected a few times. The chain employs TRBV7-2 and TRBJ2-7, with 12 bases matching TRBD2. The V segment lost 1 base and the J segment 8 bases; nucleotides outside the gene matches: 3. This CDR3 comprises 14 residues. Germline CDR1 SGHTA, CDR2 FQGNSA. CDR3 DNA sequence: TGTGCCAGCAGCTTAGGACTAGCGGGAGTTCAGCAGTACTTC. Amino acids: CASSLGLAGVQQYF.

This clonotype was counted at least ten times. This chain joins TRBV7-2 and TRBJ2-5; the D gene is possibly TRBD1 (6 bases). This CDR3 comprises 14 residues. V was trimmed by 6 bases and J by 2 bases, leaving 13 bases between them. Germline values: CDR1 SGHTA, CDR2 FQGNSA. CDR3 loop: CASRQGSVQETQYF. In DNA form, the CDR3 reads TGTGCCAGCAGACAGGGATCGGTTCAAGAGACCCAGTACTTC.

J is TRBJ1-6 and V is TRBV7-9, with D unclear. Deletions cut 5 bases from V and 16 bases from J, with 15 bases between. The length of the CDR3 is 12 residues. The germline CDR1 and CDR2 sequences are SEHNR and FQNEAQ (reference sequence). CDR3 residues: CASSPGVPTLHF. The CDR3 nucleotides read TGTGCCAGCAGCCCCGGGGTCCCGACTCTCCACTTT.

The table lists this clonotype with a few counts. This chain uses TRBV7-2 with TRBJ1-5, with a weak D call TRBD1 (6 bases). V lost 5 bases and J lost 5, with 13 bases in between. The CDR3 runs 14 residues. Germline lookup yields CDR1 SGHTA and CDR2 FQGNSA. CDR3 sequence (DNA): TGTGCCAGCAGCCCAGGACAGAGGGATCAGCCCCAGCATTTT. This codes for CASSPGQRDQPQHF.

The genes are TRBV19 and TRBJ2-2, with D tentatively TRBD2 (5 bases). The CDR3 is 13 amino acids. Germline V CDR1 and CDR2: LNHDA, SQIVND (reference sequence). The germline V and J ends were trimmed by 3 bases and 7 bases, with 9 bases remaining between them. The CDR3 loop reads CASSIGLGGELFF. CDR3 sequence (DNA): TGTGCCAGTAGTATCGGACTTGGCGGGGAGCTGTTTTTT.

The rearrangement links TRBV20-1 to TRBJ2-2, with TRBD2 matching over 9 bases. Trimming at V came to 3 bases and at J to 3 bases, leaving 17 bases not matched to a gene. Per the germline V gene, CDR1 is DFQATT and CDR2 is SNEGSKA (reference sequence). This CDR3 comprises 19 residues. The CDR3 loop reads CSASQAAGGPVYDTGELFF. The CDR3, as DNA: TGCAGTGCTAGCCAGGCGGCGGGAGGGCCCGTTTATGACACCGGGGAGCTGTTTTTT.

The chain uses TRBV20-1 and TRBJ2-1; TRBD2 aligns across 15 bases. The CDR3 contains 17 residues. V trimming: 0 bases; J trimming: 7 bases; junction bases outside the gene matches: 7. CDR1 is DFQATT, CDR2 SNEGSKA, per germline (reference sequence). CDR3 residues: CSAREGGLAGGKNEQFF. In DNA form, the CDR3 reads TGCAGTGCTAGAGAGGGGGGACTAGCGGGAGGCAAGAATGAGCAGTTCTTC.

This clonotype has just a few counts. This chain joins TRBV28 and TRBJ2-3, with 11 bases matching TRBD2. The germline V gene has CDR1 MDHEN and CDR2 SYDVKM. The CDR3 loop spans 17 amino acids. Trimming removed 6 bases from V and 5 bases from J; junction bases left unmatched: 13. As DNA, the CDR3 is TGTGCCAGCAGGACTAGACTAGCGGGACAAGTAAAAGATACGCAGTATTTT. Protein sequence: CASRTRLAGQVKDTQYF.